The T cell receptor (beta chain) described here comes from a study of CD8 T cells in ankylosing spondylitis. Each CDR3 protein gets one entry after TCRdb re-called the 5' RACE reads with MiXCR. This sample has 470,000 or so distinct CDR3 sequences, with 26% found just once. Germline V gene data show CDR1 as SGHTA and CDR2 as FQGNSA. CDR3 length: 16 amino acids. Trimming cost V 5 bases and J 1 base, with 17 bases left between them. Of note for this clonotype: No antigen is known for it.

Whole-study results and caveats: The disease-linked clones had a CD8+ phenotype and low blood frequencies. The study looked at matched synovial fluid samples from ankylosing spondylitis patients. Disease-linked clones were reported to be significantly enriched there. In the blood and synovial fluid of reactive arthritis, some motif variants had been previously reported. For ankylosing spondylitis blood, a TCR beta motif of several highly homologous variants appeared characteristic.

This TCR derives from a male donor with ankylosing spondylitis. Sequencing was carried out using blood, either unsorted or a sorted T cell fraction (not recorded which). J is TRBJ1-1 and V is TRBV7-2; D might be TRBD1 (5 bases). CDR3 nucleotide sequence: TGTGCCAGCAGCCCAACGGGCGACAGAAGGAACACTGAAGCTTTCTTT. Its protein is CASSPTGDRRNTEAFF. The entire variable domain, with the rest obtained from reference TRBV7-2 and TRBJ1-1, is as follows: GAGVSQSPSNKVTEKGKDVELRCDPISGHTALYWYRQSLGQGLEFLIYFQGNSAPDKSGLPSDRFSAERTGGSVSTLTIQRTQQEDSAVYLCASSPTGDRRNTEAFFGQGTRLTVV.